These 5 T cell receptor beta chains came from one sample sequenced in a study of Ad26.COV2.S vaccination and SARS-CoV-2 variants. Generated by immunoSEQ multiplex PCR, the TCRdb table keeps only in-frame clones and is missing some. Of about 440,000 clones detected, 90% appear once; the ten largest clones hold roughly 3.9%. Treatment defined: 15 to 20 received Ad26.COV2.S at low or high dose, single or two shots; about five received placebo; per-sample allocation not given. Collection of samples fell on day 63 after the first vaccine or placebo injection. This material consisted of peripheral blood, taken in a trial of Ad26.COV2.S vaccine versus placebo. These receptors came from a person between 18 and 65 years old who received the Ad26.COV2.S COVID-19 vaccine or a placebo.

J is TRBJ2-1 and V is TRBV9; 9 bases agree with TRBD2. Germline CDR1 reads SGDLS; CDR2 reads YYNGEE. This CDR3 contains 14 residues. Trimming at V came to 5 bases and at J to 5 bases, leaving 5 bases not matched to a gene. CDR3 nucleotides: TGTGCCAGCAGGCGGGAGGGCCTCGACAATGAGCAGTTCTTC. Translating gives CASRREGLDNEQFF.

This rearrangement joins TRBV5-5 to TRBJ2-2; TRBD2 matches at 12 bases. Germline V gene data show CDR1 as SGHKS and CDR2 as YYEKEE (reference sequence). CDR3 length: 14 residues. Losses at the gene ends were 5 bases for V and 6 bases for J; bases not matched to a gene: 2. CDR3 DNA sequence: TGTGCCAGCAGGCTAGCGGGAGGGGCCGGGGAGCTGTTTTTT. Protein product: CASRLAGGAGELFF. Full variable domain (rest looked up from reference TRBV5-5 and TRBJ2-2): DAGVTQSPTHLIKTRGQQVTLRCSPISGHKSVSWYQQVLGQGPQFIFQYYEKEERGRGNFPDRFSARQFPNYSSELNVNALLLGDSALYLCASRLAGGAGELFFGEGSRLTVL.

The CDR3 region is CASSFLSTRANQETQYF. DNA for the CDR3: TGTGCCAGCAGTTTCCTTTCGACACGAGCGAACCAAGAGACCCAGTACTTC. The chain has TRBV27 and TRBJ2-5; D is uncertain. From germline, CDR1 is MNHEY and CDR2 SMNVEV (reference sequence). This CDR3 has 17 residues. V was shortened by 3 bases and J by 0 bases, with 17 bases between the two germline ends.

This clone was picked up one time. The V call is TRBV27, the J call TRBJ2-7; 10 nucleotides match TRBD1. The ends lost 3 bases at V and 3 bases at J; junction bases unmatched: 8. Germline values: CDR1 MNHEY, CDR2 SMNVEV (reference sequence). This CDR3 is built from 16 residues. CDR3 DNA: TGTGCCAGCAGTTTCTCCCTGGACAGGGGGATCTACGAGCAGTACTTC. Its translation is CASSFSLDRGIYEQYF.

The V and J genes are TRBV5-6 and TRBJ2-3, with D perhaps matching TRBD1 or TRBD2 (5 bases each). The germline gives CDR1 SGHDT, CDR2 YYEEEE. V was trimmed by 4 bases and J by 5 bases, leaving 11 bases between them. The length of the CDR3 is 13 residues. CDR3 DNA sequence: TGTGCCAGCAGCCTCCCGGGGCTAGATACGCAGTATTTT. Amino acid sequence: CASSLPGLDTQYF. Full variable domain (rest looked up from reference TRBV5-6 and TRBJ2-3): DAGVTQSPTHLIKTRGQQVTLRCSPKSGHDTVSWYQQALGQGPQFIFQYYEEEERQRGNFPDRFSGHQFPNYSSELNVNALLLGDSALYLCASSLPGLDTQYFGPGTRLTVL.